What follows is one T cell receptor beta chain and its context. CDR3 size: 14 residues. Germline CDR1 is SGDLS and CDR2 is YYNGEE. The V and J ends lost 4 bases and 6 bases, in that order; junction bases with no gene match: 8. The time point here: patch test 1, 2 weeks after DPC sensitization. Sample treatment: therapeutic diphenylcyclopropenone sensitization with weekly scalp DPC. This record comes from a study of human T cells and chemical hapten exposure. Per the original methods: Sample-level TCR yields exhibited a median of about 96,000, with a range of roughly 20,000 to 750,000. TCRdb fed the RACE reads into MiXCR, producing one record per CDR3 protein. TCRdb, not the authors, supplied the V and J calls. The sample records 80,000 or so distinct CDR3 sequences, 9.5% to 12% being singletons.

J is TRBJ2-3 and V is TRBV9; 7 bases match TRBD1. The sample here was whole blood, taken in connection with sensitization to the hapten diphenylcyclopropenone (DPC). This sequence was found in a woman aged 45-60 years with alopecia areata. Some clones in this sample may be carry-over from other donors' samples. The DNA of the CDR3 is TGTGCCAGCAGCTTGGGACAGAACCCGGATACGCAGTATTTT. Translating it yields CASSLGQNPDTQYF.